A selection of T cell receptor beta chains follows, all from one sample in a study of CD8 T cells in ankylosing spondylitis. TCRdb ran MiXCR on the 5' RACE reads and lists one entry per CDR3 protein. Of around 490,000 distinct CDR3 sequences in the sample, about 5% are singletons; the top ten hold 3% to 4.5%. Sequenced input: blood, either unsorted or a sorted T cell fraction (not recorded which). The receptors stem from a male donor with ankylosing spondylitis. The conserved cysteine and the conserved F or W are not part of the CDR3 here. The D gene is left open where the match is weak.

j_call	v_call	d_call	cdr3_aa
TRBJ1-6	TRBV6-5	NA	ASSTGHSPLH
TRBJ2-3	TRBV28	TRBD2	ASSEIRGGTDTQY
TRBJ1-5	TRBV7-9	NA	ASSLARQPQH
TRBJ1-1	TRBV4-2	NA	ASSQTRDKNTEAF
TRBJ2-1	TRBV7-6	NA	ATRQLTENNEQF
TRBJ2-2	TRBV12-5	TRBD2	ASGLNPGTSSGELF
TRBJ2-1	TRBV11-2	TRBD2	ASSLHGLAGGEGSEQF
TRBJ2-3	TRBV20-1	NA	SAPLALSTDTQY
TRBJ2-1	TRBV7-2	TRBD2	ASSLGSSGNYNEQF
TRBJ1-1	TRBV4-2	NA	ASSLQDKMNTEAF
TRBJ1-2	TRBV29-1	NA	SVEFDGYT
TRBJ2-1	TRBV15	TRBD2	ATSGAGTRYDEQF
TRBJ2-5	TRBV5-6	NA	ASSLTKIRETQY
TRBJ2-7	TRBV6-5	NA	ASSYFVGAGHEQY
TRBJ2-7	TRBV28	TRBD1	ASSPQDQGTVGREQY
TRBJ2-5	TRBV4-2	NA	ASSQAGSQETQY
TRBJ1-1	TRBV5-1	TRBD1	ASSLGVTGSNTEAF
TRBJ2-3	TRBV7-2	NA	ASSFMVSETDTQY
TRBJ2-3	TRBV12-3/TRBV12-4	TRBD1	ATSLWDRIDSDTQY
TRBJ2-7	TRBV4-2	NA	ASSQDRYEQY
TRBJ1-1	TRBV6-1	NA	ASTDSAVNTEAF
TRBJ2-3	TRBV9	TRBD2	ASSPTGVAGRGLSTDTQY
TRBJ1-5	TRBV20-1	TRBD1	SAKDRIEPQH
TRBJ1-1	TRBV5-1	TRBD1	ASSAWTGGDTEAF
TRBJ1-1	TRBV19	NA	ASSMYSNTEAF
TRBJ2-2	TRBV10-3	TRBD1	ATKTGTNTGELF
TRBJ1-2	TRBV7-2	TRBD1	ASSSTGAYANYGYT
TRBJ2-7	TRBV20-1	TRBD2	SARHVAGGPGYEQY
TRBJ2-3	TRBV29-1	TRBD1	SVSRGLDTDTQY
TRBJ2-3	TRBV27	TRBD2	ASSLFGRGQY
TRBJ2-1	TRBV2	NA	ASSEVTLSYNEQF
TRBJ2-1	TRBV5-1	TRBD1	ASSLRQGAYNEQF
TRBJ1-4	TRBV20-1	NA	SAPDRGETNEKLF
TRBJ1-2	TRBV5-1	TRBD1	ASSSGTGGLYGYT